This T cell receptor beta chain was identified in a study of blood T cell repertoires in COVID-19 (dated by TCRdb to about 2020). Background on the whole study: The collaborator samples originated in the United States, Italy and Spain and spanned the acute and convalescent phases of COVID-19. The repertoires were released in a freely available public database meant as a resource for research on the immune response to SARS-CoV-2. Samples were obtained from the ongoing ImmuneRACE study (first 160 participants) and from 1,254 subjects provided by 6 global collaborators. A de-identified subject ID, COVID-19 status, age in years and sex were almost always included in the sample metadata. The prospective study material was composed of cDNA or gDNA derived from T cells, B-cell-depleted T cells, or PBMCs. Where available, HLA class I and class II types were taken from metadata supplied by the sample provider and were not determined by assay-based typing. The dataset comprised deeply sampled blood TCRbeta repertoires from subjects exposed to, actively infected with, or recovered from COVID-19. Overall study outcomes, separate from this receptor: Clinical and demographic metadata were provided uncurated, with the amount varying by source and participant.

In Seattle, one collaborating source enrolled patients while the infection was active and tracked those patients longitudinally over the course of disease. The collaborating institutions used their own protocols to collect whole blood in K2EDTA tubes. For TCRbeta analysis, collaborators shipped samples in one of three forms: frozen whole blood, isolated PBMCs, or DNA extracted from either of those sample types. Deletion took 3 bases off V and 3 bases off J, with a span of 6 bases between the germline ends. Counted from cysteine to phenylalanine, this CDR3 has 12 amino acids. The sequence is cut down to CDR3 DNA, 36 bases in frame from base 1. Concerning this clone itself: Its antigen is unknown. The record has no base qualities; no much larger clone is one base away.

The immunoSEQ Assay, a bias-controlled multiplex PCR, was used to amplify TCRbeta CDR3 regions from genomic DNA. In the paper's pipeline: Within the assay, amplification of reference gene primers was used to estimate how many nucleated cells each sample contained. Sequence reads were collapsed and filtered to measure the absolute abundance of every unique TCRbeta CDR3 rearrangement. Productive Simpson clonality was computed per sample as the square root of Simpson's diversity index over productive rearrangements. TCRdb mirrors the immuneACCESS table, restricted to in-frame sequences. Some clones are absent from its copies; in checked studies, under half trace to an unresolved V gene, and the reason for the others is unknown. The V and J calls and clone size are taken from that table; D and trimming were inferred from the DNA. This sample holds roughly 190,000 clones; approximately 94% were observed only once. 0.76% of the sample rests with the top ten.

The sequence was collected from a young man with COVID-19, enrolled during active disease. The V gene is TRBV12-3 or TRBV12-4 and the J gene is TRBJ2-7; the D gene assignment is ambiguous. Sequencing input: peripheral blood. The CDR3 amino acid sequence is: CASSFGRYEQYF. The DNA is as follows: TGTGCCAGCAGTTTTGGGCGCTACGAGCAGTACTTC.